This is a list of T cell receptor beta chains from one sample in a study of identifying expanded T cells in peripheral blood. Clones were read by immunoSEQ multiplex PCR, and TCRdb kept only the in-frame ones, dropping some. Among 95,000 to 100,000 clones listed, roughly 89% were seen once. The sequenced sample was blood. Every receptor here comes from a person aged 18 to 75 in good health. CDR3s include the opening cysteine and the closing phenylalanine or tryptophan. A D gene is named only where the DNA matches it firmly. Some rows mark clone size as missing; the rest say once, few, many or name a class of expanded clone.

J: TRBJ1-2
size: once
V: TRBV9
D: .
CDR3: CASSVTDSYFTF
DNA: TGTGCCAGCAGCGTAACCGACAGCTATTTCACCTTC

J: TRBJ2-4
size: .
V: TRBV4-3
D: TRBD1
CDR3: CASSQVQGAHIQYF
DNA: TGCGCCAGCAGCCAAGTGCAGGGGGCCCACATTCAGTACTTC

J: TRBJ2-7
size: .
V: TRBV4-1
D: TRBD1
CDR3: CASSQDSGQGVGEQYF
DNA: TGCGCCAGCAGCCAAGATTCCGGACAGGGGGTGGGGGAGCAGTACTTC

J: TRBJ1-1
size: .
V: TRBV5-1
D: .
CDR3: CASSLAYGARREAFF
DNA: TGCGCCAGCAGCTTGGCGTATGGGGCGCGAAGGGAAGCTTTCTTT

J: TRBJ1-1
size: .
V: TRBV5-8
D: .
CDR3: CASSLVGNLLNTEAFF
DNA: TGTGCCAGCAGCTTGGTTGGGAATCTCTTGAACACTGAAGCTTTCTTT

J: TRBJ2-1
size: .
V: TRBV11-3
D: .
CDR3: CASSLDQGGTTSYNEQFF
DNA: TGTGCCAGCAGCTTAGATCAGGGGGGCACTACCTCCTACAATGAGCAGTTCTTC

J: TRBJ1-3
size: .
V: TRBV2
D: .
CDR3: CASSARGTGNTIYF
DNA: TGTGCCAGCAGTGCGAGGGGGACTGGAAACACCATATATTTT

J: TRBJ2-3
size: .
V: TRBV4-2
D: TRBD2
CDR3: CASSQGGGDTDTQYF
DNA: TGTGCCAGCAGCCAAGGGGGAGGGGACACAGATACGCAGTATTTT

J: TRBJ2-5
size: .
V: TRBV19
D: .
CDR3: CASSPSTETQYF
DNA: TGTGCCAGCTCACCGAGTACAGAGACCCAGTACTTC

J: TRBJ1-5
size: once
V: TRBV28
D: .
CDR3: CASSVMGPRPQHF
DNA: TGTGCCAGCTCCGTGATGGGGCCTAGGCCCCAGCATTTT

J: TRBJ2-7
size: .
V: TRBV4-3
D: TRBD2
CDR3: CASSQAGTSGVYEQYF
DNA: TGCGCCAGCAGCCAGGCCGGGACTAGCGGGGTCTACGAGCAGTACTTC

J: TRBJ1-3
size: .
V: TRBV7-2
D: .
CDR3: CASSPALPISGNTIYF
DNA: TGTGCCAGCAGCCCCGCCTTACCTATCTCTGGAAACACCATATATTTT

J: TRBJ2-3
size: .
V: TRBV27
D: TRBD1
CDR3: CASSFFSPGTGSTDTQYF
DNA: TGTGCCAGCAGTTTTTTCTCTCCCGGGACAGGGTCGACAGATACGCAGTATTTT

J: TRBJ2-5
size: .
V: TRBV19
D: TRBD1
CDR3: CASSIGGTGGGKTQYF
DNA: TGTGCCAGTAGTATAGGGGGAACAGGGGGCGGAAAGACCCAGTACTTC

J: TRBJ2-1
size: .
V: TRBV7-2
D: TRBD1
CDR3: CASSLDPGQGADEQFF
DNA: TGTGCCAGCAGCTTAGACCCGGGACAGGGGGCCGATGAGCAGTTCTTC

J: TRBJ2-6
size: .
V: TRBV27
D: .
CDR3: CASSSAGANVLTF
DNA: TGTGCCAGCAGTAGCGCGGGGGCCAACGTCCTGACTTTC

J: TRBJ1-2
size: .
V: TRBV30
D: .
CDR3: CAWSTGGDHRF
DNA: TGTGCCTGGAGTACGGGGGGCGACCACCGCTTC

J: TRBJ2-7
size: .
V: TRBV5-4
D: TRBD1
CDR3: CASTVTTGGPYEQYF
DNA: TGTGCCAGCACCGTAACGACAGGGGGGCCCTACGAGCAGTACTTC

J: TRBJ2-5
size: once
V: TRBV11-3
D: TRBD2
CDR3: CASSYSSTSGGYQETQYF
DNA: TGTGCCAGCAGCTACAGTTCAACTAGCGGGGGATATCAAGAGACCCAGTACTTC

J: TRBJ1-2
size: .
V: TRBV18
D: .
CDR3: CASSPNSGAKSTNYGYTF
DNA: TGTGCCAGCTCACCGAACTCGGGGGCCAAGTCCACTAACTATGGCTACACCTTC

J: TRBJ2-3
size: .
V: TRBV2
D: .
CDR3: CASSDPPRDTQYF
DNA: TGTGCCAGCAGTGACCCGCCAAGAGATACGCAGTATTTT

J: TRBJ1-5
size: .
V: TRBV25-1
D: .
CDR3: CASSENDNQPQHF
DNA: TGTGCCAGCAGTGAAAACGATAATCAGCCCCAGCATTTT

J: TRBJ2-2
size: .
V: TRBV5-4
D: TRBD1
CDR3: CASSLYRQGLGELFF
DNA: TGTGCCAGCAGCTTGTACCGACAGGGCCTCGGGGAGCTGTTTTTT

J: TRBJ1-3
size: .
V: TRBV13
D: .
CDR3: CASSPQPGRDGNTIYF
DNA: TGTGCCAGCAGCCCCCAGCCGGGGAGAGATGGAAACACCATATATTTT

J: TRBJ1-1
size: .
V: TRBV27
D: .
CDR3: CASSLGWGPNTEAFF
DNA: TGTGCCAGCAGTTTAGGATGGGGCCCCAACACTGAAGCTTTCTTT

J: TRBJ1-6
size: .
V: TRBV6-5
D: .
CDR3: CASSYSWKGGSPLHF
DNA: TGTGCCAGCAGTTACTCGTGGAAGGGGGGCTCACCCCTCCACTTT

J: TRBJ2-7
size: .
V: TRBV5-1
D: .
CDR3: CASSYTGSGDSSYEQYF
DNA: TGCGCCAGCAGCTACACGGGTAGCGGCGATAGCTCCTACGAGCAGTACTTC

J: TRBJ1-2
size: .
V: TRBV19
D: TRBD1
CDR3: CASSRGQGNGYTF
DNA: TGTGCCAGTAGTCGGGGACAGGGGAATGGCTACACCTTC

J: TRBJ2-5
size: .
V: TRBV29-1
D: .
CDR3: CSVRGRPGQGGQETQYF
DNA: TGCAGCGTCCGAGGGAGGCCGGGGCAGGGTGGACAAGAGACCCAGTACTTC

J: TRBJ2-5
size: .
V: TRBV14
D: TRBD2
CDR3: CASSQDRTSGGYQETQYF
DNA: TGTGCCAGCAGCCAAGACCGGACTAGCGGGGGGTACCAAGAGACCCAGTACTTC

J: TRBJ1-4
size: .
V: TRBV15
D: .
CDR3: CATSSLGAGEKLFF
DNA: TGTGCCACCAGCTCCCTCGGAGCGGGGGAAAAACTGTTTTTT

J: TRBJ2-1
size: .
V: TRBV19
D: .
CDR3: CASSIGGPFEQFF
DNA: TGTGCCAGTAGTATCGGGGGGCCCTTTGAGCAGTTCTTC

J: TRBJ1-4
size: .
V: TRBV13
D: TRBD1
CDR3: CASSSGRGGSGTGGNGLFF
DNA: TGTGCCAGCAGCTCCGGCCGAGGAGGGAGCGGGACAGGGGGTAATGGATTGTTTTTT

J: TRBJ2-3
size: .
V: TRBV7-2
D: TRBD2
CDR3: CASSPRRAGGDSTDTQYF
DNA: TGTGCCAGCAGCCCCCGACGAGCGGGGGGGGATAGCACAGATACGCAGTATTTT

J: TRBJ2-5
size: .
V: TRBV18
D: TRBD1
CDR3: CASSPTPGQGGAETQYF
DNA: TGTGCCAGCTCACCAACGCCGGGACAGGGGGGGGCAGAGACCCAGTACTTC

J: TRBJ2-7
size: .
V: TRBV7-9
D: TRBD1
CDR3: CASSLGTAGGRDEQYF
DNA: TGTGCCAGCAGCTTAGGCACCGCAGGGGGCAGGGACGAGCAGTACTTC

J: TRBJ2-3
size: .
V: TRBV11-2
D: .
CDR3: CASRPFTDTQYF
DNA: TGTGCCAGCAGACCCTTCACAGATACGCAGTATTTT

J: TRBJ2-2
size: .
V: TRBV7-2
D: TRBD1
CDR3: CASSTGGAGTGELFF
DNA: TGTGCCAGCAGCACAGGGGGCGCGGGGACCGGGGAGCTGTTTTTT

J: TRBJ2-7
size: .
V: TRBV30
D: .
CDR3: CAWSVEMKGIYEQYF
DNA: TGTGCCTGGAGTGTAGAGATGAAAGGAATCTACGAGCAGTACTTC

J: TRBJ1-1
size: .
V: TRBV11-2
D: .
CDR3: CASSPQLGTEAFF
DNA: TGTGCCAGCAGCCCTCAACTGGGGACTGAAGCTTTCTTT

J: TRBJ2-7
size: .
V: TRBV10-2
D: TRBD2
CDR3: CASCITGGSYEQYF
DNA: TGCGCCAGTTGCATTACGGGGGGAAGCTACGAGCAGTACTTC

J: TRBJ2-7
size: .
V: TRBV6-4
D: .
CDR3: CASSAQGSREQYF
DNA: TGTGCCAGCAGTGCCCAGGGGTCGAGGGAGCAGTACTTC

J: TRBJ2-2
size: many
V: TRBV10-2
D: .
CDR3: CASRVPRTGELFF
DNA: TGCGCCAGCCGGGTACCGAGAACCGGGGAGCTGTTTTTT

J: TRBJ2-7
size: .
V: TRBV18
D: TRBD1
CDR3: CASSKRDRDYEQYF
DNA: TGTGCCAGCTCAAAGAGGGACAGGGACTACGAGCAGTACTTC

J: TRBJ2-1
size: .
V: TRBV27
D: TRBD2
CDR3: CASSPRLAGASYNEQFF
DNA: TGTGCCAGCAGTCCTCGCCTAGCGGGAGCCTCCTACAATGAGCAGTTCTTC

J: TRBJ2-3
size: .
V: TRBV19
D: .
CDR3: CASSILRDSRDTQYF
DNA: TGTGCCAGTAGTATTCTGAGGGACTCGAGAGATACGCAGTATTTT